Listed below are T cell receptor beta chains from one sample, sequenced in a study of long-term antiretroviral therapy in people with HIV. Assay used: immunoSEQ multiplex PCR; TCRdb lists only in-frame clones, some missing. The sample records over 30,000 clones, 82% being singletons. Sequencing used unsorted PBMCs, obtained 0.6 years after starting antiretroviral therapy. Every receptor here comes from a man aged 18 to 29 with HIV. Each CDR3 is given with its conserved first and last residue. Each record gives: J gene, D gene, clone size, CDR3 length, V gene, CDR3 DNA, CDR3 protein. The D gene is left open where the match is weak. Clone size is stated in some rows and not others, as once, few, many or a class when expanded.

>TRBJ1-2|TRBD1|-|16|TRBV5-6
TGTGCCAGCAGCCGCAATCTCGACAGGGACCGATATGGCTACACCTTC
CASSRNLDRDRYGYTF
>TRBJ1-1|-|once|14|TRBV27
TGTGCCAGCAACACCCGGGGTGGGAACACTGAAGCTTTCTTT
CASNTRGGNTEAFF
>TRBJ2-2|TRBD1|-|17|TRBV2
TGTGCCAGCAGTGAAGGCAGGGGGTATGACAACACCGGGGAGCTGTTTTTT
CASSEGRGYDNTGELFF
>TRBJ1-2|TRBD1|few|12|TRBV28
TGTGCCGTCAGACAGGGGGTGGATGGCTACACCTTC
CAVRQGVDGYTF
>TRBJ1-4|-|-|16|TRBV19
TGTGCCAGTAGTCCTAGGGACCCCCTCGCTAATGAAAAACTGTTTTTT
CASSPRDPLANEKLFF
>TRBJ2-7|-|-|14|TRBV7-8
TGTGCCAGCAGCCGGGGGACGGTCTCCTACGAGCAGTACTTC
CASSRGTVSYEQYF
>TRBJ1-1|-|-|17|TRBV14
TGTGCCAGCAGCCAAGATATTAGTACAGGAGGTGAGAATGAAGCTTTCTTT
CASSQDISTGGENEAFF
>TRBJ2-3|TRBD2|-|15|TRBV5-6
TGTGCCAGCAGCTTCTCGGGAGGAAGAGCAGATACGCAGTATTTT
CASSFSGGRADTQYF
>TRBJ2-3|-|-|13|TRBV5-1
TGCGCCAGCAGCTTGGCCCCCCCAGATACGCAGTATTTT
CASSLAPPDTQYF
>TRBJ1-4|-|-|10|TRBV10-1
TGCGCCAGCTTTAATCGAAAACTGTTTTTT
CASFNRKLFF
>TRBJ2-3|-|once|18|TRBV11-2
TGTGCCAGCAGCTTAGTTGGGGGCGGTATTCTTAGGGGAGATACGCAGTATTTT
CASSLVGGGILRGDTQYF
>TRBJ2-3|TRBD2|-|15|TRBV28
TGTGCCAGCAGTTTGGCACTAGCGGTTACAGATACGCAGTATTTT
CASSLALAVTDTQYF
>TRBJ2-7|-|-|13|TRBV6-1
TGTGCCAGCAGACCGGGGTTTAAAAACGAGCAGTACTTC
CASRPGFKNEQYF
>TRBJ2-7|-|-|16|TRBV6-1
TGTGCCAGCAGTGACCAGATATCGGGGGTAGGACACGAGCAGTACTTC
CASSDQISGVGHEQYF
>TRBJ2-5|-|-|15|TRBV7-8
TGTGCCAGCAGCACTCGCAGCGGAGGCCAAGAGACCCAGTACTTC
CASSTRSGGQETQYF
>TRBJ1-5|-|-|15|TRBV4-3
TGCGCCAGCAGCCAAGGCAGGGGAAGCAATCAGCCCCAGCATTTT
CASSQGRGSNQPQHF
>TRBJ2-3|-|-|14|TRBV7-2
TGTGCCAGCATGCCCGAAGGGAGTTTGAATACGCAGTATTTT
CASMPEGSLNTQYF
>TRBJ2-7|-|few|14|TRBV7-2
TGTGCCAGCAGCATCCGGGACGGCCTTGGGGAGCAGTACTTC
CASSIRDGLGEQYF
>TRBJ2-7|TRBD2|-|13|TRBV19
TGTGCCAGTAGTAGGGACTACAGCTACGAGCAGTACTTC
CASSRDYSYEQYF
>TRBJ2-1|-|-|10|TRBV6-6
TGTGCCAGCAGTTACAATGAGCAGTTCTTC
CASSYNEQFF
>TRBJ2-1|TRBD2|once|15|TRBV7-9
TGTGCCAGCAGCTTAGGGACTAGCGGGCTACCTGAGGAGTTCTTC
CASSLGTSGLPEEFF
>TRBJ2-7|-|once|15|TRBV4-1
TGCGCCAGCAGCCAGGCCAGTTCGCGGATGTACGAGCAGTACTTC
CASSQASSRMYEQYF
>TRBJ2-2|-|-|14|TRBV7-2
TGTGCCAGCAGCTTAGTACAGGGCACCGGGGAGCTGTTTTTT
CASSLVQGTGELFF
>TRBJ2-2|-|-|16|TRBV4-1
TGCGCCAGCAGCCAAGGTGGGGGGACTTTCACCGGGGAGCTGTTTTTT
CASSQGGGTFTGELFF
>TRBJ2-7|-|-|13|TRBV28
TGTGCCAGCAGCCGTAAGGGATTCCACGAGCAGTACTTC
CASSRKGFHEQYF
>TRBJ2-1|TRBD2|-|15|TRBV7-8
TGTGCCAGCACCCCGGGGCGGGGGTTTTACAATGAGCAGTTCTTC
CASTPGRGFYNEQFF
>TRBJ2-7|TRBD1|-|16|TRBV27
TGTGCCAGCAGTTCAGCCGGGACAGGGGCTTCCTACGAGCAGTACTTC
CASSSAGTGASYEQYF
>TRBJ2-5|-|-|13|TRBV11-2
TGTGCCAGCAGCTTACTAGTGAAAGAGACCCAGTACTTC
CASSLLVKETQYF
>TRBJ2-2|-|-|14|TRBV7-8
TGTGCCAGCAGCTTATCGGTAAACACCGGGGAGCTGTTTTTT
CASSLSVNTGELFF
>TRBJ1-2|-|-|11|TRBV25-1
TGTGCCACCGCCAGGGACAATGGCTACACCTTC
CATARDNGYTF
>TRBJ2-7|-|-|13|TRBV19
TGTGCCAGTAGCTTTACCGAGAGCTACGAGCAGTACTTC
CASSFTESYEQYF
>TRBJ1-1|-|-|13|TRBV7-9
TGTGCCAGCGGCCTTATAATGAACACTGAAGCTTTCTTT
CASGLIMNTEAFF
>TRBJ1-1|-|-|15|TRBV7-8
TGTGCCAGCAGCCCTGCCCGGGGGGGGAACACTGAAGCTTTCTTT
CASSPARGGNTEAFF
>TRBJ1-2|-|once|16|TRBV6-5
TGTGCCAGCAGTTACTCGATCGGGACTCAGAACTATGGCTACACCTTC
CASSYSIGTQNYGYTF
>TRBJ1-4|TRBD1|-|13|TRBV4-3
TGCGCCAGCAGCCGGGACAGGGAAGGAAAACTGTTTTTT
CASSRDREGKLFF
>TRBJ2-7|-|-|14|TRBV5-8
TGTGCCAGCAGCTTGAAGGGGAACTACTACGAGCAGTACTTC
CASSLKGNYYEQYF
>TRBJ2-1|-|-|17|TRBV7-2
TGTGCCAGCAGCCCTAGTCGGCAGGGACTCTCCTACAATGAGCAGTTCTTC
CASSPSRQGLSYNEQFF
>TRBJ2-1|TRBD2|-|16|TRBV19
TGTGCCAGTAGTATGCAAGCGGGAGGGAGGGTCAATGAGCAGTTCTTC
CASSMQAGGRVNEQFF
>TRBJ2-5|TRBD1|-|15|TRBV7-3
TGTGCCAGCAGCTTCGGGACAGGGGGCCAAGAGACCCAGTACTTC
CASSFGTGGQETQYF
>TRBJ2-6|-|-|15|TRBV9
TGTGCCAGCAGCCCTCATGGGGCTGGGGCCAACGTCCTGACTTTC
CASSPHGAGANVLTF
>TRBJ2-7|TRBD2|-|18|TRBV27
TGTGCCAGCAGTCCTCGGCTAGCGGGAGATTGGAAATTCTACGAGCAGTACTTC
CASSPRLAGDWKFYEQYF
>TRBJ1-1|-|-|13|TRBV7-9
TGTGCCAGCAGCTTAGCTGGGGACACTGAAGCTTTCTTT
CASSLAGDTEAFF
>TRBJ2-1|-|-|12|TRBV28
TGTGCCAGCAGTCTGGGAGTGGGTGAGCAGTTCTTC
CASSLGVGEQFF
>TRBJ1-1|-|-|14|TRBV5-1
TGCGCCAGCACCTTGGACAGTTATAGGACTGAAGCTTTCTTT
CASTLDSYRTEAFF
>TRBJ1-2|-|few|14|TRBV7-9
TGTGCCAGCAGCTTAGAAGGGTTTGCCTATGGCTACACCTTC
CASSLEGFAYGYTF
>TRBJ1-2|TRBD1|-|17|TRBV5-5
TGTGCCAGCAGCGCCGGGACAGGGGGCGCGGTGAAAGATGGCTACACCTTC
CASSAGTGGAVKDGYTF
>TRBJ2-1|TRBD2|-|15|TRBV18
TGTGCCAGCTCACCACCGGCGGGAGCCGGTCATGAGCAGTTCTTC
CASSPPAGAGHEQFF
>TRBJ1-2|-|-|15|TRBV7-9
TGTGCCAGCAGCTTAGGAGGCGGGGGAAGCTATGGCTACACCTTC
CASSLGGGGSYGYTF
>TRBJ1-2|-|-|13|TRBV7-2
TGTGCCAGCAGCTTAGCGGGGGCCTATGGCTACACCTTC
CASSLAGAYGYTF
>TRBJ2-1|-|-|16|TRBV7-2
TGTGCCAGCAGCTTAGAACTGGGAGGAAGCTACAATGAGCAGTTCTTC
CASSLELGGSYNEQFF
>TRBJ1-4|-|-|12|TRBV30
TGTGCCTGGAGTTGGGTTGACACGGCCTTATTTTTT
CAWSWVDTALFF
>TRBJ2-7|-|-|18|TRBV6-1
TGTGCCAGCAGTGGGATATCGGGACGGACCCCCTCGGGGCGGGAACTACACTTC
CASSGISGRTPSGRELHF